Listed below are T cell receptor beta chains from one sample, sequenced in a study of blood T cell repertoires in COVID-19. Here immunoSEQ multiplex PCR was the method, and the copy in TCRdb shows in-frame clones only, minus some. Of about 66,000 clones in the sample, around three quarters were seen once. What was sequenced was peripheral blood. These receptors all come from a human donor in a cohort sampled during active COVID-19. Both conserved end residues are part of each CDR3. D genes are given only for firm matches. Clone size appears in some rows only: once, few, many, or a class for an expanded clone.

j_call d_call clone_size v_call cdr3_nt cdr3_aa
TRBJ2-3 TRBD1 once TRBV7-9 TGTGCCAGCAGGGCGACAGGGGCAACAGATACGCAGTATTTT CASRATGATDTQYF
TRBJ1-4 TRBD1 . TRBV28 TGTGCCAGCAGTAGACAGGGGGCAGCTAATGAAAAACTGTTTTTT CASSRQGAANEKLFF
TRBJ1-4 . . TRBV6-6 TGTGCCAGCAGTTACAGGGGGAATGAAAAACTGTTTTTT CASSYRGNEKLFF
TRBJ1-1 TRBD1 . TRBV2 TGTGCCAACAAACAGGGGGGCACTGAAGCTTTCTTT CANKQGGTEAFF
TRBJ1-5 . . TRBV28 TGTGCCAGCAACCAACAGGGAACGCGACTGTCCCAGCATTTT CASNQQGTRLSQHF
TRBJ1-3 . . TRBV30 TGTGCCTGGAGTGTACGACAGGGAAACACCATATATTTT CAWSVRQGNTIYF
TRBJ2-1 . few TRBV9 TGTGCCAGCAGCGTATCGAATGAGCAGTTCTTC CASSVSNEQFF
TRBJ2-3 . . TRBV5-6 TGTGCCAGCAGCTTGGGTGGGAGAGGCGGTCGGGATACGCAGTATTTT CASSLGGRGGRDTQYF
TRBJ2-7 TRBD1 once TRBV27 TGTGCCAGCAGTTTATCCGCAGGGGGCTGGTACGAGCAGTACTTC CASSLSAGGWYEQYF
TRBJ2-1 . . TRBV21-1 TGTGCCAGCAGCAGCCCGGGACTGCAATTAAACAATGAGCAGTTCTTC CASSSPGLQLNNEQFF
TRBJ2-6 TRBD1 . TRBV19 TGTGCCAGTAGCGGACAGGGTCCTGGGGCCAACGTCCTGACTTTC CASSGQGPGANVLTF
TRBJ2-7 . . TRBV7-8 TGTGCCAGCAGCTCCACCCGGGGCTCCTACGAGCAGTACTTC CASSSTRGSYEQYF
TRBJ1-2 TRBD1 few TRBV5-4 TGTGCCAGCAGCTTGAGAGACAGGGAGAATGGCTACACCTTC CASSLRDRENGYTF
TRBJ2-5 TRBD2 . TRBV7-6 TGTGCCAGCAGCTCCAGCGGGAGGGCCGGGGAGACCCAGTACTTC CASSSSGRAGETQYF
TRBJ2-2 TRBD1 . TRBV9 TGTGCCAGCAGCTCCCGACAGGGGGCTAGCACCGGGGAGCTGTTTTTT CASSSRQGASTGELFF
TRBJ1-4 . . TRBV7-9 TGTGCCAGCAGCTTAGAGTTCAGGGGTGCAACTAATGAAAAACTGTTTTTT CASSLEFRGATNEKLFF
TRBJ2-7 TRBD1 . TRBV28 TGTGCCAGCAGGCAACAGGGGAAGTCGACCTACGAGCAGTACTTC CASRQQGKSTYEQYF
TRBJ2-7 TRBD2 once TRBV7-8 TGTGCCAGCAGCTTACGGGCGGGAGAGTTCTACGAGCAGTACTTC CASSLRAGEFYEQYF
TRBJ2-1 . . TRBV3-1/TRBV3-2 TGTGCCAGCAGCCAAGATGGAGGCTCCTACAATGAGCAGTTCTTC CASSQDGGSYNEQFF
TRBJ1-1 . . TRBV4-2 TGTGCCAGCAGCCAAGATCTCAGGGGAGGGGACACTGAAGCTTTCTTT CASSQDLRGGDTEAFF
TRBJ2-5 . . TRBV7-2 TGTGCCAGCAGCTTCGGAGGGTACGAGACCCAGTACTTC CASSFGGYETQYF
TRBJ1-1 . . TRBV7-9 TGTGCCAGCAGCCCCCCAAGATTTGAGACTGAAGCTTTCTTT CASSPPRFETEAFF
TRBJ1-1 . . TRBV28 TGTGCCAGCAGTTTACTACAGGGCGAAGCTTTCTTT CASSLLQGEAFF
TRBJ2-7 . . TRBV10-1 TGCGCCAGCAGTGAGTCGATTGGAGGCGCGGGGAACCCCTACGAGCAGTACTTC CASSESIGGAGNPYEQYF
TRBJ1-2 TRBD1 . TRBV5-1 TGCGCCAGCAGCCGAACAGGGGGTGGCTACACCTTC CASSRTGGGYTF
TRBJ1-1 . . TRBV10-3 TGTGCCATCAGTGAGTCGAGGGGGTCGGCTGAAGCTTTCTTT CAISESRGSAEAFF
TRBJ2-7 . . TRBV27 TGTGCCAGCAGTTTTAACGAGGCCTACGAGCAGTACTTC CASSFNEAYEQYF
TRBJ2-7 . . TRBV2 TGTGCCAGCACCGAAGATACGAGATACGAGCAGTACTTC CASTEDTRYEQYF